The table lists the clone carrying this T cell receptor beta chain with many counts. Antigen specificity is unknown. The CDR3 has 14 amino acids. V was cut by 4 bases and J by 0 bases, with 7 bases left in between. CDR1 SGHDN and CDR2 FVKESK come from the germline V gene. Blood was drawn once from each donor into heparinised tubes. The draws averaged about 120 mL. Each of the CD4+ naive, central memory, regulatory and stem cell-like memory populations was sorted via CD45RO/CCR7/CD25/CD127/CD95/CD27. TCRB transcripts that were expressed got sequenced, as all of the isolated RNA had been reverse transcribed. Clones were sequenced by immunoSEQ multiplex PCR, and TCRdb holds only the in-frame ones, with some missing. This table has about 140,000 clones, approximately 13% appearing once. The record originates from a study of beta chain features in type 1 diabetes. Notes on the study in general: Type 1 diabetes patients had TCRB CDR3s that were shorter (moderately but significantly so) in all four CD4+ subsets.

Sequenced sample: central memory CD4+ T cells from blood. The rearrangement uses TRBV14 and TRBJ1-3, with a tentative D call TRBD1 (6 bases). The receptor comes from a man between 18 and 35 years old with type 1 diabetes. CDR3 DNA: TGTGCCAGCAGCCCGGGACACTCTGGAAACACCATATATTTT. This gives the protein CASSPGHSGNTIYF.